Listed below are T cell receptor beta chains from one sample, sequenced in a study of blood T cell repertoires in COVID-19. Method: immunoSEQ multiplex PCR; TCRdb's copy keeps in-frame clones and lacks some. In the table there are about 400,000 clones, around nine tenths of which are singletons. The specimen sequenced was PBMCs or T cells enriched from blood (not recorded which). These receptors all come from a woman in her twenties or thirties who had recovered from COVID-19. Both conserved end residues are trimmed from each CDR3. Where a row states a size, it is once, few, many or the class of an expanded clone; other rows omit it.

TRBJ2-7 | NA | TRBV28 | ASSLLGERHEQY
TRBJ2-2 | NA | TRBV5-1 | ASRVAGVSGELF
TRBJ2-7 | NA | TRBV11-2 | ASSQSGIAEQY
TRBJ1-2 | NA | TRBV28 | ASSLVAGLNGYT
TRBJ2-1 | NA | TRBV27 | ASRLGLNEQF
TRBJ1-1 | NA | TRBV15 | ATSREGLAANTEAF
TRBJ1-5 | once | TRBV21-1 | ASIRDRVHQPQH
TRBJ1-5 | NA | TRBV7-6 | ASSPLGGEGSQRISQPQH
TRBJ2-6 | NA | TRBV28 | ASNPSVQGAGANVLT
TRBJ2-7 | NA | TRBV12-3/TRBV12-4 | ASRNGLYEQY
TRBJ2-1 | NA | TRBV7-9 | ASSLEGDSPDNEQF
TRBJ2-1 | NA | TRBV7-6 | ASSPRSGGTANNEQF
TRBJ2-1 | NA | TRBV30 | AWSAIQF
TRBJ2-5 | NA | TRBV6-2/TRBV6-3 | ASSRGTAETQY
TRBJ2-1 | NA | TRBV29-1 | SPVTLYNEQF
TRBJ1-2 | few | TRBV4-3 | ASSQGTAGVGYT
TRBJ1-1 | NA | TRBV4-3 | ASSQLTGVMTEAF
TRBJ2-1 | once | TRBV27 | ASSWGHNEQF
TRBJ1-1 | NA | TRBV2 | ASSGFGTGETEAF
TRBJ2-7 | NA | TRBV30 | AWSPAEGLSSYEQY
TRBJ1-2 | few | TRBV28 | ASSFGIIYGYT
TRBJ2-1 | NA | TRBV11-3 | ASSAGQGNEQF
TRBJ1-1 | once | TRBV2 | AIEWRGEGDTEAF
TRBJ2-7 | NA | TRBV6-5 | ASSRTGSNEQY
TRBJ2-5 | NA | TRBV19 | ASSRLGAGGPLETQY
TRBJ1-2 | NA | TRBV5-6 | ASSLGTVYNYGYT
TRBJ2-1 | NA | TRBV10-1 | ASSVLAGGAEQF
TRBJ2-7 | NA | TRBV5-1 | ASSAGTGNLYEQY
TRBJ1-2 | once | TRBV28 | ASSSIDYGYT
TRBJ2-3 | NA | TRBV7-6 | ASSLAASAGTSDRQY
TRBJ1-2 | NA | TRBV12-3/TRBV12-4 | ASIYGNYGYT
TRBJ2-1 | NA | TRBV19 | ATLGGGLGNEQF
TRBJ2-6 | once | TRBV7-3 | ASSLFALGSSGANVLT
TRBJ2-1 | NA | TRBV12-3/TRBV12-4 | ASSLGGSTF
TRBJ1-5 | NA | TRBV6-5 | ATGSAGHSNQPQH
TRBJ1-4 | NA | TRBV7-9 | ASSGPQGPVGKLF
TRBJ2-1 | NA | TRBV19 | ASSWEGTRLGFEQF
TRBJ1-2 | NA | TRBV9 | ASSVGTGQGGLGGYT
TRBJ1-1 | NA | TRBV12-3/TRBV12-4 | ASSLIGVIAF
TRBJ2-7 | NA | TRBV27 | ASGRQGNYEQY
TRBJ2-1 | NA | TRBV4-1 | ASSQVRDSQVEQF
TRBJ2-2 | once | TRBV5-1 | ASSLGGLGELF
TRBJ2-5 | NA | TRBV29-1 | GAFKPSQETQY
TRBJ1-4 | NA | TRBV30 | AWTRGSELF
TRBJ2-7 | NA | TRBV7-8 | ASSEGQLYEQY
TRBJ1-2 | NA | TRBV30 | AWRGALGNGYT